This T cell receptor beta chain emerged from a study of a mutant IDH1 vaccine in newly diagnosed glioma. TCRdb's table, derived via immunoSEQ multiplex PCR, lists solely in-frame clones and lacks some. The sample shows about 59,000 clones, about 90% of them seen only once. Time point of the sample: baseline, week 1 (first vaccination visit). Indicated treatment: pre-vaccination baseline after standard-of-care therapy. The CDR3 has 13 amino acids. V gave up 0 bases and J gave up 4 bases, with 6 bases separating them. Germline V gene data show CDR1 as SGHAT and CDR2 as FQNNGV. The sample was PBMCs, taken from a glioma patient treated with radiotherapy, temozolomide or both. This chain connects TRBV11-2 to TRBJ1-1, with D unresolved. This receptor was taken from a man between 45 and 60 years old with glioma. The CDR3 DNA follows: TGTGCCAGCAGCTTAGAACGGGGCACTGAAGCTTTCTTT. It is translated as CASSLERGTEAFF.